What follows are 28 T cell receptor beta chains derived from one specimen sequenced in a study of blood T cells in healthy people across ages. Then a second PCR, running about 6 to 12 cycles, was carried out with a sample-barcoded 5' primer and a J-beta primer mix. Via MiXCR, TCRdb re-called the 5' RACE reads, giving one row per CDR3 protein. This table has 920,000 or so distinct CDR3 sequences, more than 35% appearing once. The sequenced sample was blood. These receptors all come from a woman aged 60-75 years in good health.

The chain couples TRBV4-2 to TRBJ2-3; 10 bases fit TRBD2. The CDR3 has 16 residues. Germline V gene sequence: CDR1 LGHNA, CDR2 YNFKEQ. The V gene end was trimmed by 2 bases and the J gene end by 1 base; junction bases not matched to a gene: 3. CDR3: CASSQIGTSGTDTQYF. CDR3 in DNA: TGTGCCAGCAGCCAAATTGGGACTAGCGGCACAGATACGCAGTATTTT.

The V gene is TRBV28, the J gene TRBJ1-5; TRBD1 might be the D (6 bases). Germline CDR1 and CDR2: MDHEN and SYDVKM. V lost 1 base, J lost 1 base, and 11 bases lay in between. The CDR3 is 16 amino acids. The CDR3 sequence is CASSLSGQLSNQPQHF. The CDR3 DNA follows: TGTGCCAGCAGTTTATCAGGACAGTTAAGCAATCAGCCCCAGCATTTT.

V gene TRBV7-2 combines with J gene TRBJ1-2; the match to TRBD1 covers 11 bases. Looked up from germline, CDR1 is SGHTA and CDR2 is FQGNSA. There are 13 residues in the CDR3. The V gene end was trimmed by 5 bases and the J gene end by 8 bases; junction bases not matched to a gene: 4. CDR3 amino acids: CASSPRTGGGYTF. CDR3 DNA sequence: TGTGCCAGCAGCCCGCGGACAGGGGGCGGCTACACCTTC.

On this clonotype itself: The junction departs from the called germline gene at one end, perhaps through a read error. The J gene is TRBJ1-4, the V gene TRBV29-1; 10 positions agree with TRBD1. Germline CDR1 is SQVTM and CDR2 is ANQGSEA. The CDR3 runs to 15 residues. CDR3 loop: CGVEDEDRGREKLFF. The CDR3 DNA reads TGCGGCGTTGAAGATGAAGACAGGGGGCGAGAAAAACTGTTTTTT.

This clonotype was picked up a small number of times. The chain links TRBV12-3 or TRBV12-4 to TRBJ2-7; D not certain. The CDR3 covers 14 residues. Trimming cost V 2 bases and J 3 bases, with 11 bases left between them. DNA for the CDR3: TGTGCCAGCAGTTTATTGCCCAGACACTACGAGCAGTACTTC. As protein: CASSLLPRHYEQYF.

This chain uses TRBV4-1 with TRBJ2-7; D is undetermined. Trimming removed 2 bases at V and 2 bases at J, with 4 bases between. The germline gives CDR1 MGHRA, CDR2 YSYEKL. The CDR3 covers 12 residues. The CDR3 DNA is TGCGCCAGCAGCCAACCCGCCTACGAGCAGTACTTC. Translation gives CASSQPAYEQYF.

This clonotype is a singleton in its sample. This chain joins TRBV6-2 or TRBV6-3 and TRBJ2-5; 9 bases map to TRBD2. The J call is uncertain, as TRBJ2-7 better fits the DNA end. The germline gives CDR1 MNHEY, CDR2 SVGEGT. The CDR3 covers 16 residues. The CDR3, as DNA: TGTGCCAGCAGTTCTCTAGCGGGACACCTAGGATACGAGCAGTACTTC. It is translated as CASSSLAGHLGYEQYF.

This rearrangement joins TRBV20-1 to TRBJ2-1; 11 bases are shared with TRBD2. Trimming took 3 bases from V and 1 from J; bases not matched to a gene: 11. This CDR3 spans 18 amino acids. Per germline, CDR1 DFQATT and CDR2 SNEGSKA (reference sequence). CDR3 DNA: TGCAGTGCTAGTCAATTAGCGGGAGGGCCAGGTTCCTACAATGAGCAGTTCTTC. Its protein is CSASQLAGGPGSYNEQFF.

The gene calls are TRBV20-1 and TRBJ1-4; D possibly corresponds to TRBD1 (5 bases). CDR1 and CDR2 from the germline V gene are DFQATT and SNEGSKA (reference sequence). The germline V and J ends were trimmed by 5 bases and 3 bases, with 10 bases remaining between them. The CDR3 runs to 13 residues. CDR3 residues: CSAERRANEKLFF. CDR3 bases: TGCAGTGCTGAACGCAGGGCTAATGAAAAACTGTTTTTT.

This clonotype has ten or more counts. This chain connects TRBV27 to TRBJ2-7; possibly TRBD2 for D (6 bases). The V and J ends lost 4 bases and 2 bases respectively, with 12 bases between them. The germline CDR1 and CDR2 sequences are MNHEY and SMNVEV (reference sequence). The length of the CDR3 is 14 residues. The CDR3 sequence: CASSSSGLTYEQYF. In nucleotides, the CDR3 is TGTGCCAGCAGTTCCTCGGGACTTACCTACGAGCAGTACTTC.

J is TRBJ2-7 and V is TRBV27, with TRBD2 as a possible D gene (6 bases). This CDR3 contains 15 residues. Germline CDR1 is MNHEY and CDR2 is SMNVEV (reference sequence). Trimming cost V 3 bases and J 1 base, with 13 bases left between them. The CDR3 reads CASSLSLAQSYEQYF. The CDR3 region has the DNA TGTGCCAGCAGTTTGTCACTAGCCCAATCCTACGAGCAGTACTTC.

This chain joins TRBV5-1 and TRBJ2-5; 7 positions match TRBD1. The trim removed 1 base at V and 5 bases at J, leaving 8 bases unmatched. The CDR3 is made up of 15 amino acids. Germline-derived CDR1 and CDR2 are SGHRS and YFSETQ. The CDR3 spells CASSLLGGATETQYF. The CDR3 region has the DNA TGCGCCAGCAGCTTGTTAGGGGGCGCGACTGAGACCCAGTACTTC.

The chain recombines TRBV7-3 with TRBJ2-6, with D unresolved. With 4 bases removed from V and 0 bases from J, the gap between germline ends came to 7 bases. The germline V gene has CDR1 SGHTA and CDR2 FQGTGA. This CDR3 is 15 amino acids long. CDR3 nucleotides: TGTGCCAGCAGCTCTGAGACCTCTGGGGCCAACGTCCTGACTTTC. This encodes CASSSETSGANVLTF.

The chain joins TRBV10-1 to TRBJ2-2; D remains unclear. V gave up 3 bases and J gave up 3 bases, with 5 bases separating them. This CDR3 spans 13 amino acids. Germline V gene lookup returns CDR1 WNHNN and CDR2 SYGVQD (reference sequence). The CDR3 region has the DNA TGCGCCAGCAGTGAACGGGACACCGGGGAGCTGTTTTTT. It encodes CASSERDTGELFF.

This clonotype was seen once. The chain has TRBV20-1 and TRBJ2-1, with 9 positions matching TRBD1. Unmatched junction bases numbered 5, after V lost 5 bases and J lost 3 bases. The CDR3 is 14 residues long. Germline V gene sequence: CDR1 DFQATT, CDR2 SNEGSKA (reference sequence). CDR3 DNA sequence: TGCAGTGCTGCGGGGGACAGGGACTACAATGAGCAGTTCTTC. Its protein is CSAAGDRDYNEQFF.

V usage is TRBV6-5 and J usage is TRBJ1-1, with D maybe TRBD1 (6 bases). Germline values: CDR1 MNHEY, CDR2 SVGAGI. V was shortened by 0 bases and J by 4 bases, with 12 bases between the two germline ends. The CDR3 is 15 amino acids. CDR3 in DNA: TGTGCCAGCAGTTACTCGCACAGGGTGGTCACTGAAGCTTTCTTT. This sequence encodes CASSYSHRVVTEAFF.

On this clonotype: A much larger clone differs by one base, so this may be a read error. The rearrangement uses TRBV27 and TRBJ2-4; D gene ambiguous. The CDR3 is made up of 15 amino acids. CDR1 is MNHEY, CDR2 SMNVEV, per germline (reference sequence). The CDR3 region has the DNA TGTGCCGGCAGTTTAGCTGGGCTAGCCAAAAACATTCAGTACTTC. Encoded protein: CAGSLAGLAKNIQYF.

The chain uses TRBV20-1 and TRBJ2-3, with a weak D call TRBD1 (5 bases). This CDR3 has 15 residues. Germline V gene lookup returns CDR1 DFQATT and CDR2 SNEGSKA (reference sequence). Trimming shortened V by 6 bases and J by 1 base, and 17 bases separated the two germline ends. The CDR3 region is CSAPRVAKGTDTQYF. The DNA for the CDR3 is TGCAGTGCCCCCAGGGTAGCTAAGGGCACAGATACGCAGTATTTT.

V is TRBV5-5 and J is TRBJ2-1, with TRBD1 as a possible D gene (5 bases). Germline V gives CDR1 SGHKS, CDR2 YYEKEE (reference sequence). V was cut by 1 base and J by 6 bases, with 14 bases left in between. The CDR3 has 15 residues. CDR3 bases: TGTGCCAGCAGCTTGAACGCTTGGGGCCTCAATGAGCAGTTCTTC. It specifies CASSLNAWGLNEQFF.

CDR3: CASGWSSGNTIYF. The CDR3 bases are TGTGCCAGCGGCTGGAGCTCTGGAAACACCATATATTTT. The rearrangement joins TRBV28 to TRBJ1-3; D gene uncertain. This CDR3 is 13 amino acids long. Trimming cost V 8 bases and J 0 bases, with 8 bases left between them. Germline assignment: CDR1 MDHEN and CDR2 SYDVKM.

This clonotype is deemed medium-sized. One base away lies a much larger clone, so this may be a sequencing read error. This chain connects TRBV4-1 to TRBJ2-5; D may be TRBD2 (6 bases). Germline lookup yields CDR1 MGHRA and CDR2 YSYEKL. Between the trimmed V and J ends, which lost 4 bases and 11 bases, there was a span of 20 bases. The CDR3 runs 14 residues. The CDR3 coding sequence is TGCGCCAGCAGCCGCAACCAGGGAGGCAATGAGCAGTACTTC. Protein product: CASSRNQGGNEQYF.

This clonotype was detected once. The V call is TRBV2, the J call TRBJ2-3, with 9 bases fitting TRBD2. The CDR3 is made up of 18 amino acids. V lost 0 bases and J lost 2; bases outside the gene matches: 9. Germline V CDR1 and CDR2: SNHLY, FYNNEI. This CDR3 reads CASSEARGGLGDTDTQYF. The CDR3 DNA reads as TGTGCCAGCAGTGAAGCGCGGGGGGGATTGGGGGACACAGATACGCAGTATTTT.

The rearrangement uses TRBV7-9 and TRBJ1-5; D is ambiguous. The CDR3 runs 16 residues. V lost 4 bases and J 4 bases, leaving 17 bases between the germline ends. Germline CDR1 is SEHNR and CDR2 is FQNEAQ (reference sequence). The CDR3 protein is CASSSHSGGGNQPQHF. Here the CDR3 DNA reads TGTGCCAGCAGCTCACACTCAGGCGGAGGGAATCAGCCCCAGCATTTT.

The chain joins TRBV28 to TRBJ2-5, with TRBD2 matching over 8 bases. V was pared by 5 bases and J by 11 bases, with 19 bases of the junction left unmatched. Germline V gene data show CDR1 as MDHEN and CDR2 as SYDVKM. The CDR3 runs 16 residues. In nucleotides, the CDR3 is TGTGCCAGCAGTCCAACCCCGGGGGGGGCGGTGGACAAGCAGTACTTC. It specifies CASSPTPGGAVDKQYF.

The genes are TRBV7-9 and TRBJ2-1; 9 nucleotides align to TRBD1. CDR3 length: 16 amino acids. The V gene's germline CDR1 is SEHNR and CDR2 FQNEAQ (reference sequence). V trimming: 0 bases; J trimming: 10 bases; junction bases outside the gene matches: 10. In DNA form, the CDR3 reads TGTGCCAGCAGCTTAGCAACCGACAGGGGGATCTACGAGCAGTTCTTC. This encodes CASSLATDRGIYEQFF.

About this clonotype: One end of the junction is discordant with germline, which a read error may explain. This chain links TRBV6-2 or TRBV6-3 with TRBJ1-1; tentatively, D is TRBD1 (5 bases). The CDR3 is made up of 16 amino acids. Per the germline V gene, CDR1 is MNHEY and CDR2 is SVGEGT. The CDR3 sequence is CASSYVSRGRNTKAFF. The CDR3 DNA sequence: TGTGCCAGCAGTTACGTGTCGCGGGGGAGGAACACTAAAGCTTTCTTT.

The V and J genes are TRBV6-4 and TRBJ2-7, with D possibly TRBD2 on 6 matching bases. V was clipped by 6 bases and J by 3 bases, with 15 bases between them. CDR3 length equals 14 residues. Germline loops: CDR1 MRHNA, CDR2 SNTAGT. CDR3 sequence: CASRRRGSGYEQYF. The CDR3 DNA sequence: TGTGCCAGCAGACGACGGGGGAGTGGCTACGAGCAGTACTTC.

This chain connects TRBV6-1 to TRBJ1-6; D gene ambiguous. The CDR3 contains 19 residues. Trimming shortened V by 2 bases and J by 1 base, and 18 bases separated the two germline ends. Germline V gene lookup returns CDR1 MNHNS and CDR2 SASEGT. CDR3 protein: CASSEIQLARGSYNSPLHF. CDR3 DNA sequence: TGTGCCAGCAGTGAAATCCAGCTCGCCCGTGGGTCCTATAATTCACCCCTCCACTTT.